This is a list of T cell receptor beta chains from one sample in a study of coeliac disease. The method was immunoSEQ multiplex PCR; TCRdb's version includes in-frame clones alone and lacks a portion of them. Of roughly 2,500 clones in the sample, 60% to 75% were seen once. Sequenced input: intraepithelial lymphocytes from the gut. The receptors originated from a woman in her 70s with celiac disease on a gluten-free diet. The CDR3 runs from the conserved cysteine through the conserved F or W. Fields, in order: D gene, clone size, V gene, J gene, CDR3 protein, CDR3 DNA. D genes are given only for firm matches. Expanded clones get a size class; other rows say once, few or many, or leave the size out.

>.|.|TRBV11-2|TRBJ1-2
CASSEGRAGAHYGYTF
TGTGCCAGCAGCGAAGGGAGAGCGGGGGCTCACTATGGCTACACCTTC
>TRBD2|medium-sized|TRBV7-2|TRBJ2-5
CASSSLAGGRGQETQYF
TGTGCCAGCAGCAGTCTAGCGGGAGGGCGGGGGCAAGAGACCCAGTACTTC
>.|few|TRBV9|TRBJ2-7
CASSVGGGAGHEQYF
TGTGCCAGCAGCGTAGGAGGCGGGGCTGGCCACGAGCAGTACTTC
>.|.|TRBV28|TRBJ2-1
CASSPLGSHNEQFF
TGTGCCAGCAGTCCCCTAGGAAGCCACAATGAGCAGTTCTTC
>.|.|TRBV4-2|TRBJ1-2
CASSQVNGGSYGYTF
TGTGCCAGCAGCCAAGTAAATGGGGGGAGCTATGGCTACACCTTC
>.|.|TRBV7-9|TRBJ2-1
CASSLARGNEQFF
TGTGCCAGCAGCTTAGCTCGAGGCAATGAGCAGTTCTTC
>TRBD2|once|TRBV7-9|TRBJ2-3
CASSLALGGLAGTDTQYF
TGTGCCAGCAGCTTAGCGCTGGGAGGACTAGCGGGCACAGATACGCAGTATTTT
>.|.|TRBV1|TRBJ2-2
CTSSQDQGQSTGELFF
TGCACCAGCAGCCAAGATCAGGGACAGTCCACCGGGGAGCTGTTTTTT
>.|.|TRBV5-1|TRBJ2-2
CASSFFTATGELFF
TGTGCCAGCAGCTTTTTTACAGCCACCGGGGAGCTGTTTTTT
>TRBD1|.|TRBV28|TRBJ2-7
CASSPRGQGGRNEQYF
TGTGCCAGCAGTCCCCGGGGACAGGGAGGGAGGAACGAGCAGTACTTC
>TRBD1|.|TRBV27|TRBJ2-3
CASRHRGSTDTQYF
TGTGCCAGCAGGCACAGGGGCAGCACAGATACGCAGTATTTT
>.|.|TRBV28|TRBJ1-4
CASTQRGWDEKLFF
TGTGCCAGCACACAAAGGGGATGGGATGAAAAACTGTTTTTT
>.|.|TRBV18|TRBJ2-5
CASSRDQGSETQYF
TGTGCCAGCTCACGGGACCAGGGGTCAGAGACCCAGTACTTC
>TRBD2|.|TRBV2|TRBJ2-5
CAIPSWASGQETQYF
TGTGCCATCCCTTCCTGGGCTAGCGGACAAGAGACCCAGTACTTC
>TRBD1|few|TRBV18|TRBJ2-7
CASSTRTGNPYEQYF
TGTGCCAGCTCAACGAGGACAGGGAACCCCTACGAGCAGTACTTC
>TRBD1|.|TRBV10-3|TRBJ1-5
CAISPTGAGNQPQHF
TGTGCCATCAGCCCGACAGGGGCGGGCAATCAGCCCCAGCATTTT
>.|.|TRBV7-9|TRBJ1-6
CASSLRGHNNSPLHF
TGTGCCAGCAGCTTAAGGGGACACAATAATTCACCCCTCCACTTT
>.|.|TRBV6-5|TRBJ1-5
CASSHRRNQPQHF
TGTGCCAGCAGTCACAGGCGCAATCAGCCCCAGCATTTT
>TRBD1|.|TRBV29-1|TRBJ1-1
CSVEVGQGGTEAFF
TGCAGCGTTGAAGTGGGACAGGGGGGCACTGAAGCTTTCTTT
>TRBD1|.|TRBV5-1|TRBJ2-3
CASSPGQGAGTDTQYF
TGCGCCAGCAGCCCTGGACAGGGGGCGGGAACAGATACGCAGTATTTT
>.|.|TRBV7-2|TRBJ2-3
CASSLDQGRSADTQYF
TGTGCCAGCAGCTTAGATCAGGGTCGGAGCGCAGATACGCAGTATTTT
>.|.|TRBV28|TRBJ1-6
CASTRGRANSPLHF
TGTGCCAGCACCCGAGGCAGGGCTAATTCACCCCTCCACTTT
>.|.|TRBV19|TRBJ2-5
CASSRGGVSGTQYF
TGTGCCAGTAGTAGAGGAGGGGTGTCGGGGACCCAGTACTTC
>TRBD2|few|TRBV9|TRBJ2-1
CASSVGGSAYNEQFF
TGTGCCAGCAGCGTAGGCGGGAGCGCCTACAATGAGCAGTTCTTC
>TRBD2|few|TRBV5-6|TRBJ2-1
CASSLGAGWNNEQFF
TGTGCCAGCAGCTTGGGAGCGGGGTGGAACAATGAGCAGTTCTTC
>TRBD2|.|TRBV18|TRBJ2-6
CASSKVTGGSGANVLTF
TGTGCCAGCTCGAAAGTGACGGGGGGCTCTGGGGCCAACGTCCTGACTTTC
>TRBD2|.|TRBV11-2|TRBJ2-1
CASSLLAGGHNEQFF
TGTGCCAGCAGCCTCCTAGCGGGGGGCCACAATGAGCAGTTCTTC
>TRBD2|.|TRBV19|TRBJ2-7
CASSIDGGGSYEQYF
TGTGCCAGTAGTATAGACGGGGGGGGCTCCTACGAGCAGTACTTC
>.|.|TRBV7-9|TRBJ2-5
CASSTQGFQETQYF
TGTGCCAGCAGCACCCAGGGATTCCAAGAGACCCAGTACTTC
>TRBD1|few|TRBV11-1|TRBJ1-2
CASSPGTGGIREDGYTF
TGTGCCAGCAGCCCCGGGACAGGGGGCATAAGAGAAGATGGCTACACCTTC
>.|.|TRBV5-1|TRBJ2-3
CASMLVSGNTDTQYF
TGCGCCAGCATGTTAGTATCGGGGAACACAGATACGCAGTATTTT
>TRBD1|few|TRBV27|TRBJ2-7
CASSPWTGAYEQYF
TGTGCCAGCAGTCCTTGGACAGGGGCCTACGAGCAGTACTTC
>TRBD2|.|TRBV14|TRBJ2-1
CASSLRTSGVKEDEQFF
TGTGCCAGCAGCCTAAGGACTAGCGGGGTTAAGGAGGATGAGCAGTTCTTC
>TRBD1|few|TRBV5-1|TRBJ1-4
CASSVQGQTNEKLFF
TGTGCCAGCAGCGTACAGGGGCAAACTAATGAAAAACTGTTTTTT
>.|.|TRBV12-5|TRBJ2-1
CASTGSYNEQFF
TGTGCTAGTACAGGCTCCTACAATGAGCAGTTCTTC
>.|.|TRBV11-3|TRBJ2-5
CASSGHGGKTQYF
TGTGCCAGCAGCGGACACGGGGGTAAGACCCAGTACTTC
>TRBD1|.|TRBV18|TRBJ1-5
CASSPAGQGQPQHF
TGTGCCAGCTCACCCGCGGGACAGGGACAGCCCCAGCATTTT
>TRBD1|few|TRBV11-3|TRBJ2-3
CASSSLAPTGVSTDTQYF
TGTGCCAGCAGCTCGCTGGCTCCGACAGGGGTCAGCACAGATACGCAGTATTTT
>TRBD2|.|TRBV5-1|TRBJ2-3
CASSFPSGGATDTQYF
TGCGCCAGCAGCTTCCCTAGCGGGGGGGCCACAGATACGCAGTATTTT
>TRBD2|once|TRBV9|TRBJ2-1
CASSVDSSGGLYNEQFF
TGTGCCAGCAGCGTAGACTCTAGCGGGGGACTCTACAATGAGCAGTTCTTC
>.|.|TRBV4-1|TRBJ2-7
CASSQEPLGAYEQYF
TGCGCCAGCAGCCAAGAACCCCTGGGAGCCTACGAGCAGTACTTC
>.|few|TRBV9|TRBJ2-1
CASSSFGDNEQFF
TGTGCCAGCAGCTCGTTCGGAGACAATGAGCAGTTCTTC
>.|.|TRBV5-8|TRBJ2-7
CASSNRDSRAYEQYF
TGTGCCAGCAGCAACCGGGACTCCCGGGCCTACGAGCAGTACTTC
>.|once|TRBV30|TRBJ2-3
CALATASTDTQYF
TGTGCCCTAGCTACCGCTAGCACAGATACGCAGTATTTT
>.|.|TRBV27|TRBJ1-5
CASSLSSRGIGQPQHF
TGTGCCAGCAGTTTATCATCCAGGGGCATAGGTCAGCCCCAGCATTTT
>TRBD1|.|TRBV7-8|TRBJ2-3
CASSLGWTGEDTQYF
TGTGCCAGCAGCTTAGGTTGGACAGGGGAAGATACGCAGTATTTT
>TRBD1|few|TRBV7-2|TRBJ1-2
CASSLRDSVPYTF
TGTGCCAGCAGCTTGCGGGACAGCGTTCCTTACACCTTC
>TRBD2|.|TRBV2|TRBJ2-2
CAGSGLAGDTGELFF
TGTGCCGGCAGTGGGTTAGCGGGAGACACCGGGGAGCTGTTTTTT
>TRBD1|.|TRBV4-1|TRBJ2-3
CASSPGTARPDTQYF
TGCGCCAGCAGCCCCGGGACAGCGAGGCCAGATACGCAGTATTTT
>.|.|TRBV9|TRBJ1-2
CASSLSGDPYGYTF
TGTGCCAGCAGCCTTTCAGGGGATCCCTATGGCTACACCTTC
>TRBD1|.|TRBV28|TRBJ2-7
CASEGQSYEQYF
TGTGCCAGCGAGGGACAGTCTTACGAGCAGTACTTC
>.|.|TRBV11-2|TRBJ1-2
CASSQFNYGYTF
TGTGCCAGCAGCCAGTTCAACTATGGCTACACCTTC
>.|.|TRBV19|TRBJ1-6
CASSKRGGQTNNSPLHF
TGTGCCAGTAGTAAACGCGGGGGACAAACAAATAATTCACCCCTCCACTTT
>.|.|TRBV19|TRBJ1-5
CASSTAYYRDIYQPQHF
TGTGCCAGTAGTACAGCCTACTACCGGGACATCTATCAGCCCCAGCATTTT
>TRBD1|few|TRBV6-5|TRBJ2-2
CASSWGQGRLFF
TGTGCCAGCAGTTGGGGACAGGGGAGACTGTTTTTT
>TRBD1|.|TRBV5-1|TRBJ2-7
CASSPGQGFNEQYF
TGCGCCAGCAGCCCGGGACAGGGATTCAACGAGCAGTACTTC
>.|few|TRBV2|TRBJ1-1
CASRDIAEAFF
TGTGCCAGCAGAGACATTGCTGAAGCTTTCTTT
>.|.|TRBV15|TRBJ2-3
CATSRGERVTDTQYF
TGTGCCACCAGCAGAGGCGAGCGGGTCACAGATACGCAGTATTTT
>.|.|TRBV21-1|TRBJ2-1
CASSGQEPPGEQFF
TGTGCCAGCAGCGGACAGGAACCCCCCGGTGAGCAGTTCTTC